One and the same sample provided the 20 T cell receptor beta chains below, sequenced in a study of cytomegalovirus exposure and HLA in healthy donors. With 60 Vbeta and 13 Jbeta primers, the PCR was carried out. Only in-frame clones appear in the TCRdb table, and some are missing; sequencing was by immunoSEQ multiplex PCR. The sample yields some 80,000 clones, more than 60% seen once. Sequenced: PBMCs. The origin of the receptors is a man between 18 and 35 years old in good health and CMV-seropositive.

V usage is TRBV4-2 and J usage is TRBJ1-2; TRBD1 agrees at 7 bases. The V gene's germline CDR1 is LGHNA and CDR2 YNFKEQ. This CDR3 has 16 amino acids. V was clipped by 0 bases and J by 6 bases; unmatched bases: 10. CDR3 DNA sequence: TGTGCCAGCAGCCAAGACTTCGCGGGACAGTCTCATGGCTACACCTTC. Translation: CASSQDFAGQSHGYTF.

The V call is TRBV6-5, the J call TRBJ1-2; TRBD1 aligns across 9 bases. V gave up 5 bases and J gave up 7 bases; unmatched junction bases: 8. This CDR3 is 14 amino acids long. Per germline, CDR1 MNHEY and CDR2 SVGAGI. CDR3 region: CASSQTDRGSGYTF. The CDR3, as DNA: TGTGCCAGCAGTCAAACGGACAGGGGATCTGGCTACACCTTC.

The rearrangement joins TRBV5-1 to TRBJ2-3; 11 nucleotides line up with TRBD2. Germline CDR1 SGHRS, CDR2 YFSETQ. Trimming took 3 bases from V and 4 from J; bases not matched to a gene: 1. This CDR3 spans 14 amino acids. The DNA for the CDR3 is TGCGCCAGCAGCTGGGGACTAGCGGCAGATACGCAGTATTTT. Its protein product is CASSWGLAADTQYF.

V gene TRBV4-1 combines with J gene TRBJ2-4, with TRBD1 matching over 9 bases. This CDR3 has 19 residues. The V segment lost 4 bases and the J segment 1 base; nucleotides outside the gene matches: 14. The germline gives CDR1 MGHRA, CDR2 YSYEKL. CDR3 coding DNA: TGCGCCAGCAGCCCCACGAGGGCTAATGGACAGGGGGCCAAAAACATTCAGTACTTC. Residues: CASSPTRANGQGAKNIQYF.

The chain joins TRBV19 to TRBJ2-1, with TRBD2 matching over 13 bases. This CDR3 has 15 amino acids. In germline, CDR1 is LNHDA, CDR2 SQIVND (reference sequence). V gave up 5 bases and J gave up 7 bases; unmatched junction bases: 5. The CDR3 protein is CASSARTSGSNEQFF. The CDR3 coding sequence is TGTGCCAGTAGTGCACGGACTAGCGGGAGTAATGAGCAGTTCTTC.

V is TRBV27 and J is TRBJ1-2, with TRBD1 identical over 10 bases. Germline-derived CDR1 and CDR2 are MNHEY and SMNVEV (reference sequence). V was clipped by 8 bases and J by 5 bases; unmatched bases: 5. The CDR3 extends over 13 amino acids. CDR3 nucleotides: TGTGCCAGCCGGACAGGGGGTTTGTATGGCTACACCTTC. It translates to CASRTGGLYGYTF.

This clone was picked up a small number of times. The rearrangement uses TRBV7-2 and TRBJ2-7; 11 nucleotides match TRBD2. The ends lost 7 bases at V and 0 bases at J; junction bases unmatched: 8. The CDR3 totals 16 residues. CDR1 SGHTA and CDR2 FQGNSA come from the germline V gene. The CDR3 DNA reads TGTGCCAGCACCGTGGGACTAGCGGTTAGCTCCTACGAGCAGTACTTC. Its translation: CASTVGLAVSSYEQYF.

The rearrangement joins TRBV29-1 to TRBJ1-1; no clear D gene. CDR3 length: 12 residues. Germline CDR1 and CDR2: SQVTM and ANQGSEA. V dropped 4 bases and J dropped 5 bases, with 11 bases sitting between them. DNA of the CDR3: TGCAGCGTTGCCACGGAGTGGACTGAAGCTTTCTTT. It yields the protein CSVATEWTEAFF.

The chain is built from TRBV6-1 and TRBJ2-7; 8 bases agree with TRBD2. V lost 5 bases to trimming and J lost 3 bases; unmatched junction nucleotides: 9. The length of the CDR3 is 15 residues. Germline values: CDR1 MNHNS, CDR2 SASEGT. Here the CDR3 DNA reads TGTGCCAGCAGTTCCAGCGGGAGTGGGATCTACGAGCAGTACTTC. This translates into CASSSSGSGIYEQYF.

This clone was detected a few times. The chain uses TRBV5-6 and TRBJ2-7; 7 bases line up with TRBD2. V lost 0 bases and J lost 0; bases outside the gene matches: 3. Germline values: CDR1 SGHDT, CDR2 YYEEEE. CDR3 length: 15 residues. CDR3 DNA sequence: TGTGCCAGCAGCTTGGCGCGACTAGCCTCCTACGAGCAGTACTTC. It yields the protein CASSLARLASYEQYF.

This clone was seen only a few times. The V and J genes are TRBV9 and TRBJ2-7; D gene unclear. Per the germline V gene, CDR1 is SGDLS and CDR2 is YYNGEE. The germline V and J ends were trimmed by 0 bases and 0 bases, with 10 bases remaining between them. This CDR3 contains 15 residues. The DNA for the CDR3 is TGTGCCAGCAGCGTAGGTACAGAACCCTCCTACGAGCAGTACTTC. This translates into CASSVGTEPSYEQYF.

V usage is TRBV6-1 and J usage is TRBJ1-2; the match to TRBD1 covers 9 bases. This CDR3 contains 15 residues. The germline CDR1 and CDR2 sequences are MNHNS and SASEGT. J gave up 6 bases and V 1 base, and 6 bases lay outside the gene matches. The DNA for the CDR3 is TGTGCCAGCAGTGAAGACAGGGGGCCCCGTGATGGCTACACCTTC. Protein: CASSEDRGPRDGYTF.

The chain links TRBV6-6 to TRBJ1-2; maybe TRBD1 (6 bases). V lost 6 bases to trimming and J lost 5 bases, with 16 bases between them. Germline CDR1 reads MNHNY; CDR2 reads SVGAGI (reference sequence). This CDR3 region has 14 residues. The CDR3 region has the DNA TGTGCCAGCAGACGAGGGCAGGGACAATATGGCTACACCTTC. Protein: CASRRGQGQYGYTF.

The chain employs TRBV5-1 and TRBJ2-1; possibly TRBD1 for D (6 bases). The V and J ends lost 2 bases and 8 bases respectively, with 11 bases between them. This CDR3 is built from 13 residues. The germline CDR1 and CDR2 sequences are SGHRS and YFSETQ. This chain's CDR3 is CASSLGGWDEQFF. The DNA for the CDR3 is TGCGCCAGCAGCTTAGGGGGTTGGGATGAGCAGTTCTTC.

A few counts support this clone. The V gene is TRBV5-4, the J gene TRBJ1-5, with 7 bases matching TRBD1. Germline V CDR1 and CDR2: SGHNT, YYREEE (reference sequence). The junction had 3 bases not matched to a gene; V was cut back by 0 bases and J by 3 bases. CDR3 length: 15 residues. The CDR3 DNA is TGTGCCAGCAGCTTGGGACAGGGATTCAATCAGCCCCAGCATTTT. It is translated as CASSLGQGFNQPQHF.

The chain links TRBV11-2 to TRBJ1-2; TRBD1 is a possible D gene (5 bases). Germline assignment: CDR1 SGHAT and CDR2 FQNNGV. This CDR3 spans 12 amino acids. Trimming pared 2 bases from V and 8 bases from J, leaving 9 bases between. Written as DNA, the CDR3 is TGTGCCAGCAGCTTACAGGGATTGGGCTACACCTTC. This sequence encodes CASSLQGLGYTF.

The chain has TRBV6-5 and TRBJ2-7; D may be TRBD2 (5 bases). Looked up from germline, CDR1 is MNHEY and CDR2 is SVGAGI. V was clipped by 8 bases and J by 2 bases, with 13 bases between them. This CDR3 is 13 amino acids long. CDR3 amino acids: CASRRDFAYEQYF. In DNA form, the CDR3 reads TGTGCCAGCCGACGGGATTTTGCCTACGAGCAGTACTTC.

The CDR3 reads CASRLGLTGTDTQYF. Here the CDR3 DNA reads TGTGCCAGCAGGTTGGGGCTAACTGGCACAGATACGCAGTATTTT. The chain links TRBV9 to TRBJ2-3, with a possible D match to TRBD1 (5 bases). The CDR3 covers 15 residues. V lost 5 bases to trimming and J lost 1 base, with 14 bases between them. The germline CDR1 and CDR2 sequences are SGDLS and YYNGEE.

The chain recombines TRBV2 with TRBJ2-1; the match to TRBD2 covers 7 bases. The V segment lost 11 bases and the J segment 0 bases; nucleotides outside the gene matches: 4. From germline, CDR1 is SNHLY and CDR2 FYNNEI. CDR3 length: 13 residues. The CDR3 loop is CAQSGNSYNEQFF. DNA for the CDR3: TGTGCCCAGAGCGGGAACTCCTACAATGAGCAGTTCTTC.

The DNA of the CDR3 is TGTGCCAGCAGTTTGTGGGGGCCCAAATTTCAGCCCCAGCATTTT. As protein: CASSLWGPKFQPQHF. The chain links TRBV28 to TRBJ1-5; possible D gene TRBD1, 6 bases. CDR3 size: 15 residues. The germline CDR1 and CDR2 sequences are MDHEN and SYDVKM. Trimming left V 3 bases short and J 6 bases short, with 15 bases between.